This TCR beta chain was profiled in a study of T cells in Graves' hyperthyroidism and ophthalmopathy. Study-wide findings and caveats: Among thyroid clonotypes expanded above 0.001, most also appeared in blood.

Amplification yielded TCR beta CDR3 regions, with RNA transcripts as the source. The TCR CDR3 was amplified in a first-round RT-PCR using the HTBI primer set. TCRdb reprocessed the multiplex PCR reads via MiXCR and lists one record per CDR3 protein. The sample contains 500,000 to 650,000 distinct CDR3 sequences, about 20% of which appear only once. Worth noting for this clonotype: Antigen: not known.

The sample consisted of blood. The TCR comes from a man in his forties with Graves' ophthalmopathy.

CDR3: CASSLSPTLRQGRNTEAFF. CDR3 DNA: TGTGCCAGCAGCTTATCCCCGACCCTCCGACAGGGGCGGAACACTGAAGCTTTCTTT. V and J are TRBV11-2 and TRBJ1-1, with TRBD1 matching over 8 bases. This CDR3 contains 19 residues. Germline V gene sequence: CDR1 SGHAT, CDR2 FQNNGV. V lost 2 bases and J lost 1; bases outside the gene matches: 15.